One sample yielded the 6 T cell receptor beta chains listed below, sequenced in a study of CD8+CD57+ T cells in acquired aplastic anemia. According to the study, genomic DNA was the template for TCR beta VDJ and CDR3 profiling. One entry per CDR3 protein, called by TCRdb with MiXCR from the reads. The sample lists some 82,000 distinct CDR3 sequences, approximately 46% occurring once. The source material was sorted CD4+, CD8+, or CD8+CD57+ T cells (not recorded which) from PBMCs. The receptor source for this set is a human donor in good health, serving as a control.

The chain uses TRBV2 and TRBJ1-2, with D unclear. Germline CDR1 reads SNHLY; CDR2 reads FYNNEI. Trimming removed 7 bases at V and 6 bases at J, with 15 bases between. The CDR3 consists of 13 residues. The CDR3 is CASIPVRVDGYTF. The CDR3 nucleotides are TGTGCCAGCATCCCTGTTCGGGTAGATGGCTACACCTTC.

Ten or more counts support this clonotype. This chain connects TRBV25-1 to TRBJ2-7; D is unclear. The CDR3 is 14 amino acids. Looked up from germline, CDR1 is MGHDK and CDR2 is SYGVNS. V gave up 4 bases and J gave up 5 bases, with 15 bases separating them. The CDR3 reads CASSVFTGRNEQYF. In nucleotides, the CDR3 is TGTGCCAGCAGTGTATTTACCGGCCGCAACGAGCAGTACTTC.

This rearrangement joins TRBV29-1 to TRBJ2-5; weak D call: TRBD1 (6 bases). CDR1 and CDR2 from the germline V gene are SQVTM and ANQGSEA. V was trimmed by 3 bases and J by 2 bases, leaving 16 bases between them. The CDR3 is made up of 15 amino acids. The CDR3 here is CSVELGRGVQETQYF. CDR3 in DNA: TGCAGCGTTGAGCTGGGCAGGGGAGTTCAAGAGACCCAGTACTTC.

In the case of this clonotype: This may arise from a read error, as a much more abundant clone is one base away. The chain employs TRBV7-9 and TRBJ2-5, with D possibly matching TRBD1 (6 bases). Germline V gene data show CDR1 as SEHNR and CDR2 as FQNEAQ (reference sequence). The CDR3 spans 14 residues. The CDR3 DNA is TGTGCCAGCAGCTCCCCAGGGGAACGAGAGGCCCAGTACTTC. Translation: CASSSPGEREAQYF. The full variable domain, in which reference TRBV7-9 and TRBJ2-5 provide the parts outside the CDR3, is DTGVSQNPRHKITKRGQNVTFRCDPISEHNRLYWYRQTLGQGPEFLTYFQNEAQLEKSRLLSDRFSAERPKGSFSTLEIQRTEQGDSAMYLCASSSPGEREAQYFGPGTRLLVL.

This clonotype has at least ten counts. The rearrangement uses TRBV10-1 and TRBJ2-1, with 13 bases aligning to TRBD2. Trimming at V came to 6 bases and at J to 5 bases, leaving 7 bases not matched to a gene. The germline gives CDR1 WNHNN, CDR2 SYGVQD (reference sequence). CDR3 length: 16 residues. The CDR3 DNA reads TGCGCCAGCAGCCATAGACTAGCGGGAGGAAACAATGAGCAGTTCTTC. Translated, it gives CASSHRLAGGNNEQFF.

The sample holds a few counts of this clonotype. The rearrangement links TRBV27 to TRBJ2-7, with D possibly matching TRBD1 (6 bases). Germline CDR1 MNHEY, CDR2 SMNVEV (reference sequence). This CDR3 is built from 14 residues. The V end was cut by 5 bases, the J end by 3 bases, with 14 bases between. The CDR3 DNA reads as TGTGCCAGCAGTGTAGGGGACACCGGCTACGAGCAGTACTTC. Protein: CASSVGDTGYEQYF.